This entry describes one T cell receptor beta chain. Germline CDR1 is MDHEN and CDR2 is SYDVKM. V shed 8 bases and J 3 bases; nucleotides not matched to a gene: 13. The CDR3 is 16 residues long. The data were obtained in a study of blood T cell repertoires in COVID-19. Overall study: Samples taken during acute and convalescent COVID-19 were collected in the United States, Italy and Spain.

Data came from immunoSEQ multiplex PCR; TCRdb stores just in-frame clones and leaves some out. Of 150,000 to 200,000 clones in the sample, roughly 80% were seen once. The sequenced material came from peripheral blood. The sequence was collected from a woman aged 55-69 years with COVID-19, enrolled during active disease. V is TRBV28 and J is TRBJ2-1; 7 nucleotides agree with TRBD2. The CDR3 here is CASLGSERGIYNEQFF. DNA for the CDR3: TGTGCCAGCCTCGGGTCGGAGCGGGGCATCTACAATGAGCAGTTCTTC.